This T cell receptor beta chain is from a study of shared clonotypes between healthy human individuals. Looking at the study overall: Participating donors consisted of a couple of women and a few men aged 18 to 49. Three plates were used per donor for CD4 naive, three for CD4 memory, two for CD8 naive and one for CD8 memory. Study outcomes and limitations: Memory subsets generally showed smaller estimated richness than naive subsets did. Clonotypes shared by all four sorted-subset donors had higher generation probabilities than non-shared clonotypes.

TCRdb keeps only in-frame clones here, not all; method: immunoSEQ multiplex PCR. The sample carries 2 million to 2.5 million clones, approximately 96% recorded once. The germline V gene has CDR1 MNHEY and CDR2 SVGAGI. V was cut by 3 bases and J by 7 bases, with 10 bases left in between. This CDR3 region has 12 residues. In regard to this clone: The antigen is undetermined. This specimen includes other DNA sequences encoding the same CDR3.

The chain carries TRBV6-5 and TRBJ2-7; D is uncertain. The origin of this receptor is a man aged 18-30 years in good health. The sequenced sample was naive CD4+ T cells sorted from blood. Sample subset: CD45RA+ positively selected. CDR3 residues: CASSYLGSEQYF. The CDR3 DNA is TGTGCCAGCAGTTATTTGGGATCTGAGCAGTACTTC.